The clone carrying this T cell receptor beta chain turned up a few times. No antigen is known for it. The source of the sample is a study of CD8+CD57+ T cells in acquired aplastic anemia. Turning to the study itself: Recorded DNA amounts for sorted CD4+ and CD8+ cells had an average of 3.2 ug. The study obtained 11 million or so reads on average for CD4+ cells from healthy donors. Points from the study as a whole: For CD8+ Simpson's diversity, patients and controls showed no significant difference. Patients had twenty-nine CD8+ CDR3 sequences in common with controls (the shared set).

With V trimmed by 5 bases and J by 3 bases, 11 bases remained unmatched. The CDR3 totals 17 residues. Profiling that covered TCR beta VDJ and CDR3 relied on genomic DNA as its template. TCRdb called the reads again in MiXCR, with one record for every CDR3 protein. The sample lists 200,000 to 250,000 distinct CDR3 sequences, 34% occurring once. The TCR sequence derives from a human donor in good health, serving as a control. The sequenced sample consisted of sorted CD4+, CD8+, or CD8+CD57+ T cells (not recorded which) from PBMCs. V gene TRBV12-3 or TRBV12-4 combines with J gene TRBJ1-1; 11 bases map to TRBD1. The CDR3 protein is CASSGMGTGGMYTEAFF. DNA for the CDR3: TGTGCCAGCAGTGGGATGGGGACAGGGGGGATGTACACTGAAGCTTTCTTT.